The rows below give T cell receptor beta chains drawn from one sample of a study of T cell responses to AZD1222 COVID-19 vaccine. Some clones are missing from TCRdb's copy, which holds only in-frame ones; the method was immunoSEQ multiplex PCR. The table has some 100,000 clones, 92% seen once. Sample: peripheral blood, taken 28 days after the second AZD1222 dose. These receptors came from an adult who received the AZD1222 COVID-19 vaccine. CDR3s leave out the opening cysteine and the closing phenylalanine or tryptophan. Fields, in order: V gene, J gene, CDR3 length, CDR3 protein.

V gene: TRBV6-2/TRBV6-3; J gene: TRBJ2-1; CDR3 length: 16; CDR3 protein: ASSYPLGTGTSNNEQF
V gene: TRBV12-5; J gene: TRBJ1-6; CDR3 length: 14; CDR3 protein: ASGIDHTVLGSPLH
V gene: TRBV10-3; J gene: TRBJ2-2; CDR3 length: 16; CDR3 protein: AISEHRGGRGRTGELF
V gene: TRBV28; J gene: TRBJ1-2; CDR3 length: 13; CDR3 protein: ASSSGEGVSYGYT
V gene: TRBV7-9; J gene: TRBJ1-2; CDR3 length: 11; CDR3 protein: ASSLGPGYGYT
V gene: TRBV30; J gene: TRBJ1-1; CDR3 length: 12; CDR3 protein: AWSIPRVRTEAF
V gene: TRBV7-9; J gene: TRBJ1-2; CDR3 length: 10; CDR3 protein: ASSSGSGGYT
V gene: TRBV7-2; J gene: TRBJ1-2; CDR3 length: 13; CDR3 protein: ASSPEGANNYGYT
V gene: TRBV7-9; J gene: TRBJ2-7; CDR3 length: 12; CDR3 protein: ASSLDISTYEQY
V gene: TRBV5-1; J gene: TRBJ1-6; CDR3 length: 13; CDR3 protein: ASSPRQGINSPLH
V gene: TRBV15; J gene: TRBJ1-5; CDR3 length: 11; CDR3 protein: ATSGGRGQPQH
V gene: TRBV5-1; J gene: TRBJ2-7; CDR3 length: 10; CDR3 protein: ASSLDNYEQY
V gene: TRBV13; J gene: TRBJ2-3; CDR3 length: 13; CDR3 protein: ASSSSGGAGDTQY
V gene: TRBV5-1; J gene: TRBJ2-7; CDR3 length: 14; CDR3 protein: ASSLSRDRPSYEQY
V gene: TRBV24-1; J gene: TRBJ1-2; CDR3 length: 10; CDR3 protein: ATSLGDYGYT
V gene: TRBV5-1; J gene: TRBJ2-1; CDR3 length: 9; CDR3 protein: ASSFLNEQF
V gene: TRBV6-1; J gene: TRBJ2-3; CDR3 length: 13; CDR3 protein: ASSEAETTTDTQY
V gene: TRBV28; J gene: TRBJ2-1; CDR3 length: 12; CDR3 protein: ASSLLGRYNEQF
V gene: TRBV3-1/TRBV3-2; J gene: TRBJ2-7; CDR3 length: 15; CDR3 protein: ASSPPPGQGSIYEQY